This TCR beta chain was captured in a study of human T cells and chemical hapten exposure. For the study at large: Scalp application of diphenylcyclopropenone was performed weekly in patients across the entire approximately 24-week study.

Trimming cost V 6 bases and J 5 bases, with 10 bases left between them. The V gene's germline CDR1 is MNHNY and CDR2 SVGAGI (reference sequence). The CDR3 extends over 12 amino acids. MiXCR was run by TCRdb on the RACE reads, yielding one entry per CDR3 protein. The table lists some 94,000 distinct CDR3 sequences, roughly 12% of them singletons, with over 2% in the top ten. Notes on this clonotype: Its antigen is currently unknown.

Sample time point: patch test 1, 2 weeks after DPC sensitization. Stated treatment: therapeutic diphenylcyclopropenone sensitization with weekly scalp DPC. Total RNA was extracted from unfractionated whole blood. Overall study results and limits: TCRs above 1 in 1000 frequency did not change with DPC sensitization.

This sequence originates from a woman in her thirties or forties with alopecia areata. Some clones in this sample may be carry-over from other donors' samples. The sequencing used whole blood, collected in connection with sensitization to the hapten diphenylcyclopropenone (DPC). This chain connects TRBV6-6 to TRBJ2-5; D is uncertain. This chain's CDR3 is CASRLIDETQYF. The CDR3 DNA reads as TGTGCCAGCAGGCTGATAGACGAGACCCAGTACTTC.